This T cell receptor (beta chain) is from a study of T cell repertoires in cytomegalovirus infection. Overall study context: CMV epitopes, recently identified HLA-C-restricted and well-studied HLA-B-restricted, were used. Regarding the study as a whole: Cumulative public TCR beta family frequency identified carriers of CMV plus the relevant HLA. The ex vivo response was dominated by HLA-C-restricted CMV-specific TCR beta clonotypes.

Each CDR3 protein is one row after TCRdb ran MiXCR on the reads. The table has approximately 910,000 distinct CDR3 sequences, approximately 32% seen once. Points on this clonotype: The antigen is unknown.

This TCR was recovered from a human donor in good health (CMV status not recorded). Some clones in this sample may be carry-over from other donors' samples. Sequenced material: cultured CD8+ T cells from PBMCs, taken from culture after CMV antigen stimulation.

Here the CDR3 reads CASSPGHPSIYEQYF. CDR3 nucleotide sequence: TGTGCCAGTAGTCCGGGACACCCATCAATCTACGAGCAGTACTTC. This chain links TRBV19 with TRBJ2-7; possible D gene TRBD1, 6 bases. CDR3 size: 15 residues. Per the germline V gene, CDR1 is LNHDA and CDR2 is SQIVND (reference sequence). V was pared by 5 bases and J by 3 bases, with 17 bases between.